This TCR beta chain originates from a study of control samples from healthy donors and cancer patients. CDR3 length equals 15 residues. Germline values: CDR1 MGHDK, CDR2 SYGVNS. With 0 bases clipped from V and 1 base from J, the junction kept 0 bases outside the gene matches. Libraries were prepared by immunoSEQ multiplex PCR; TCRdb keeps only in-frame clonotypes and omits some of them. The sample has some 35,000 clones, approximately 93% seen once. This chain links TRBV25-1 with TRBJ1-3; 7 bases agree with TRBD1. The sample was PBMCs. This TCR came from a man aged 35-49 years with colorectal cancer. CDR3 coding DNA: TGTGCCAGCAGTGAATACAGGGGGTCTGGAAACACCATATATTTT. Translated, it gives CASSEYRGSGNTIYF.